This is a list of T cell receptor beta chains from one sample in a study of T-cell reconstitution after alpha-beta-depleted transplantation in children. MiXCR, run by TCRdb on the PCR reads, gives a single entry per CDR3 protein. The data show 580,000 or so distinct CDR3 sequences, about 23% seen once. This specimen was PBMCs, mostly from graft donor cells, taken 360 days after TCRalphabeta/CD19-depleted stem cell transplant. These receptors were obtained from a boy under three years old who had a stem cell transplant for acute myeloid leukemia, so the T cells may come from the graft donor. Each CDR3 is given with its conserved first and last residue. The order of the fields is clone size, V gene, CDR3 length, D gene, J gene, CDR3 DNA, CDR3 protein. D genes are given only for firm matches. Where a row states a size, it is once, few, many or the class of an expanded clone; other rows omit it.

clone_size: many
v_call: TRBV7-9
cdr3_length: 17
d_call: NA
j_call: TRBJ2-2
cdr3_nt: TGTGCCAGCAGCTTACTCCCGGGACCGATTAACACCGGGGAGCTGTTTTTT
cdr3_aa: CASSLLPGPINTGELFF

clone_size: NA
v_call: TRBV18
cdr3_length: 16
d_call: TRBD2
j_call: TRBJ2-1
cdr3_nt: TGTGCCAGCTCACCCCTGCGGGGGGATCACTACAATGAGCAGTTCTTC
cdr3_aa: CASSPLRGDHYNEQFF

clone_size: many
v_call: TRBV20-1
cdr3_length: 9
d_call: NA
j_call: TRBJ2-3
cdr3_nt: TGCAGTGCTAGAGAGGAAGCGGATTTT
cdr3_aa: CSAREEADF

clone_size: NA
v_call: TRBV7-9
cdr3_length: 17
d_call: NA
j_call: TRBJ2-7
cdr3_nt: TGTGCCAGCAGCTTATTTTCGATGAACCTGGGATCCTACGAGCAGTACTTC
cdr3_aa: CASSLFSMNLGSYEQYF

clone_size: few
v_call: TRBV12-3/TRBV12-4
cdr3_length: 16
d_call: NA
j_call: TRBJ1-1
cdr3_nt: TGTGCCAGCAGTTTGGGGGAGGGAACTATGAACACTGAAGCTTTCTTT
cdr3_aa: CASSLGEGTMNTEAFF

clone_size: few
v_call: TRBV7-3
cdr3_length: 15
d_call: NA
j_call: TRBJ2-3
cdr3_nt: TGTGCCAGCAGCTTCGGGGCCTCTAGCACAGATACGCAGTATTTT
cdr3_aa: CASSFGASSTDTQYF

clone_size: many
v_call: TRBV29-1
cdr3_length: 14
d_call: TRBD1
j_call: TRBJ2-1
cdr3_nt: TGCAGCGTTGTTAGACAGGGGGCTTACAATGAGCAGTTCTTC
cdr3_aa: CSVVRQGAYNEQFF

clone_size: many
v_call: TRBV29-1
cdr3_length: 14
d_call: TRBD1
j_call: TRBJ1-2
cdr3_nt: TGCAGCGTTGAAACGGGACAGCTCCTCTATGGCTACACCTTC
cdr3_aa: CSVETGQLLYGYTF

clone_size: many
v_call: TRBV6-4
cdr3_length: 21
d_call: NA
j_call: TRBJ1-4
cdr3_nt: TGTGCCAGCAGCCACCCGATGGGGTTCCCAGACCAAGTTGCAACTAATGAAAAACTGTTTTTT
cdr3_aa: CASSHPMGFPDQVATNEKLFF

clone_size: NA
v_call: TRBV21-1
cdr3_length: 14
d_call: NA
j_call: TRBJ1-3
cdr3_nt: TGTGCCAGCAGCAATTCGGGGAATAGAAACACCATATATTTT
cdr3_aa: CASSNSGNRNTIYF

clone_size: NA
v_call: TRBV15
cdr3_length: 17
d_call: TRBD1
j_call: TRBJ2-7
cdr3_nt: TGTGCCACCAGCACCCGTTACAGACAGGGTCACTCCTACGAGCAGTACTTC
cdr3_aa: CATSTRYRQGHSYEQYF

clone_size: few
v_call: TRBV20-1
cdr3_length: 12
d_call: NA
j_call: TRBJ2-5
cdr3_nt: TGCAGTGCCACACAGGTGCGAGAGACCCAGTACTTC
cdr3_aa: CSATQVRETQYF

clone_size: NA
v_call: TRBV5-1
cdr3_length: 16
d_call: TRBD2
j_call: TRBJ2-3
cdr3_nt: TGCGCCAGCAGCTTGGAAGGGACTAGCGGGGGAAGGACGCAGTATTTT
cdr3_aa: CASSLEGTSGGRTQYF

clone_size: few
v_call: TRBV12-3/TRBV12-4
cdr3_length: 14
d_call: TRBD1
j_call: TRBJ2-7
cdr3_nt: TGTGCCAGCAGGACGGGACAGGGGTCCCACGAGCAGTACTTC
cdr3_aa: CASRTGQGSHEQYF

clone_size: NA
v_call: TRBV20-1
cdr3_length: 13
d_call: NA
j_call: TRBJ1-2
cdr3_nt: TGCAGTGCGAGCCGAGACGAGGACTATGGCTACACCTTC
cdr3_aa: CSASRDEDYGYTF

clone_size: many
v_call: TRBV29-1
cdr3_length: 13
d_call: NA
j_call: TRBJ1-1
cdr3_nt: TGCAGCGTTCTTAAACGAATGAACACTGAAGCTTTCTTT
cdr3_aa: CSVLKRMNTEAFF

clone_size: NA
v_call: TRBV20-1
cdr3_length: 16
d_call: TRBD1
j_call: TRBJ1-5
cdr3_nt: TGCAGTGCCCGGGACAGGGGGCGCGGGGTCAATCAGCCCCAGCATTTT
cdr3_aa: CSARDRGRGVNQPQHF

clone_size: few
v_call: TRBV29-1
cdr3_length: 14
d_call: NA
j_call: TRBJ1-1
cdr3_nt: TGCAGCGTTGACTTTTGGGTTGTGAACACTGAAGCTTTCTTT
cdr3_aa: CSVDFWVVNTEAFF

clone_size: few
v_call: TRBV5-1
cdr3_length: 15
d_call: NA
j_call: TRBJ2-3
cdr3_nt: TGCGCCAGCAAAGAATCGGGGATTCACACAGATACGCAGTATTTT
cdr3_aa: CASKESGIHTDTQYF

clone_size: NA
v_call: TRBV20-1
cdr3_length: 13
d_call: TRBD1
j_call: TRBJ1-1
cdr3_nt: TGCAGTGCTAGGAGGGGGCCTTGGACTGAAGCTTTCTTT
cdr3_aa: CSARRGPWTEAFF

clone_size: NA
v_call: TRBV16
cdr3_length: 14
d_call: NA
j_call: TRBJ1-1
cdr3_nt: TGTGCCAGCAGCCCTTACAACTTGGGAACTGAAGCTTTCTTT
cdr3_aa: CASSPYNLGTEAFF

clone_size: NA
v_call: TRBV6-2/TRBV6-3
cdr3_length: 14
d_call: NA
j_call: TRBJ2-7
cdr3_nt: TGTGCCAGCAGACCGGGATTCGAGCGATACGAGCAGTACTTC
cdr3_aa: CASRPGFERYEQYF

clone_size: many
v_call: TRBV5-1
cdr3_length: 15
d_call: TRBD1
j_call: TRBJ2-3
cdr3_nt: TGCGCCAGCAGCTTGGACAGGGGGCTGACAGATACGCAGTATTTT
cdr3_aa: CASSLDRGLTDTQYF

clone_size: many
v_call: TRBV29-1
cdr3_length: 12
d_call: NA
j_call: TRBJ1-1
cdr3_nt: TGCAGCGTTACCCCCTCTGTGGGGTTGGCTTTCTTT
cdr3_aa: CSVTPSVGLAFF

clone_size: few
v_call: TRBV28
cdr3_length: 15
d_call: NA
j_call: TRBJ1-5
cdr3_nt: TGTGCCAGCAGTGACATATACCTTAGCAATCAGCCCCAGCATTTT
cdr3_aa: CASSDIYLSNQPQHF

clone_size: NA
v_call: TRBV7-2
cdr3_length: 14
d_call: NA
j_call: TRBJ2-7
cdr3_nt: TGTGCCAGCAGCCCCCTGGCTAGCTCCTACGAGCAGTACTTC
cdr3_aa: CASSPLASSYEQYF

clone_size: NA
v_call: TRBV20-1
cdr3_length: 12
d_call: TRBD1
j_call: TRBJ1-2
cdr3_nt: TGCAGTGCTAGTGAGGGGGCGCCGGGCTACACCTTC
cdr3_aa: CSASEGAPGYTF

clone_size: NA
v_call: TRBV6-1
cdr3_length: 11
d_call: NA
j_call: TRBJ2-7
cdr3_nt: TGTGCCAGCAGACTTTACTACGAGCAGTACTTC
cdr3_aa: CASRLYYEQYF

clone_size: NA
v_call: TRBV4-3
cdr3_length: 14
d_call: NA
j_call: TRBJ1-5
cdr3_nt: TGCGCCAGCAGCCCCGGATGGGACAATCAGCCCCAGCATTTT
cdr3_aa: CASSPGWDNQPQHF

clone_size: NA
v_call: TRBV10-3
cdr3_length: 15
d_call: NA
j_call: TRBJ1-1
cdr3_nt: TGTGCCATCTTAGAGGATTTCGACAGAGACACTGAAGCTTTCTTT
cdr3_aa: CAILEDFDRDTEAFF

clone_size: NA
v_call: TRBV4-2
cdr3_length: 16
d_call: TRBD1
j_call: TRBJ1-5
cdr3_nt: TGTGCCAGCAGCCAAAGTACAGGGGCCCCTAATCAGCCCCAGCATTTT
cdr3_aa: CASSQSTGAPNQPQHF

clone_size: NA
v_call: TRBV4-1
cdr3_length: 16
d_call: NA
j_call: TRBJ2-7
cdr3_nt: TGCGCCAGCAGCCTAGAAGTCGGGGGCCTCTCCTACGAGCAGTACTTC
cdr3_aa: CASSLEVGGLSYEQYF

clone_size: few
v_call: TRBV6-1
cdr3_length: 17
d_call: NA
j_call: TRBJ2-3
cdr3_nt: TGTGCCAGCAGTCTTGCGAAACCGGGACCCCGCTCGGGTACGCAGTATTTT
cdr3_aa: CASSLAKPGPRSGTQYF

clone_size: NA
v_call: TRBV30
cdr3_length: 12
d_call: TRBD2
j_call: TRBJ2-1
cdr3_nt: TGTGCCTGGAGACGGGGGGGGCTTAATCAGTTCTTC
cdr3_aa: CAWRRGGLNQFF

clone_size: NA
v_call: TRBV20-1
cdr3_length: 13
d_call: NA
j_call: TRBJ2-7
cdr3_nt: TGCAGTGCTAGTGACAGCGGCGGCTACGAGCAGTACTTC
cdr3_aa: CSASDSGGYEQYF

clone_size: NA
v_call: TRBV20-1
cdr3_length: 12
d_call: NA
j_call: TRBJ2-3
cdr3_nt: TGCAGTGCGTTTGGAGTTGGAGATACGCAGTATTTT
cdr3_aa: CSAFGVGDTQYF

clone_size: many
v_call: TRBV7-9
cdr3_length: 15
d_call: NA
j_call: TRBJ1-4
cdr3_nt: TGTGCCAGCAGCTTAGAGGCCACTACTAATGAAAAACTGTTTTTT
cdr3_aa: CASSLEATTNEKLFF